A single sample is the source of the 11 T cell receptor beta chains below, sequenced in a study of blood T cell repertoires in COVID-19. The method was immunoSEQ multiplex PCR; TCRdb's version includes in-frame clones alone and lacks a portion of them. The sample includes some 130,000 clones, less than 90% of them seen just once. The specimen sequenced was peripheral blood. The receptors here all came from a man in his 70s with acute or convalescent COVID-19.

The V gene is TRBV5-1, the J gene TRBJ1-5; D gene unclear. CDR1 is SGHRS and CDR2 is YFSETQ in the germline V gene. With 4 bases removed from V and 3 bases from J, the gap between germline ends came to 8 bases. The CDR3 has 13 amino acids. In DNA form, the CDR3 reads TGCGCCAGCAGCACCGGGGACAATCAGCCCCAGCATTTT. Amino acids: CASSTGDNQPQHF.

This clone has just a few counts. The chain carries TRBV11-2 and TRBJ2-2; 11 bases fit TRBD2. The CDR3 loop spans 18 amino acids. Trimming cost V 8 bases and J 5 bases; bases outside gene matches: 16. Germline V gene data show CDR1 as SGHAT and CDR2 as FQNNGV. The CDR3 DNA reads TGTGCCAGCCCCCAAGCGGTTAGCGGGGGGGCCGGGACCGGGGAGCTGTTTTTT. Translating gives CASPQAVSGGAGTGELFF.

The V gene is TRBV19, the J gene TRBJ1-5; D unresolved. Germline-derived CDR1 and CDR2 are LNHDA and SQIVND (reference sequence). V lost 3 bases, J lost 5 bases, and 20 bases lay in between. The CDR3 extends over 17 amino acids. CDR3 DNA: TGTGCCAGTAGTATGTACAAAAGGGAGCTCGAGGATCAGCCCCAGCATTTT. It encodes CASSMYKRELEDQPQHF.

V and J are TRBV29-1 and TRBJ2-5, with 9 bases that match TRBD2. After removal of 7 bases from V and 5 bases from J, the junction contained 11 bases not matched to a gene. Looked up from germline, CDR1 is SQVTM and CDR2 is ANQGSEA. The length of the CDR3 is 14 residues. CDR3 loop: CSAPGAGGFETQYF. CDR3 nucleotide sequence: TGCAGCGCTCCCGGAGCGGGGGGATTTGAGACCCAGTACTTC. Looking up the rest from reference TRBV29-1 and TRBJ2-5 gives the full variable domain: SAVISQKPSRDICQRGTSLTIQCQVDSQVTMMFWYRQQPGQSLTLIATANQGSEATYESGFVIDKFPISRPNLTFSTLTVSNMSPEDSSIYLCSAPGAGGFETQYFGPGTRLLVL.

This chain uses TRBV2 with TRBJ1-6; D unresolved. The germline CDR1 and CDR2 sequences are SNHLY and FYNNEI. This CDR3 has 14 residues. V dropped 3 bases and J dropped 10 bases, with 13 bases sitting between them. The CDR3 here is CASSDEGGWSPLHF. CDR3 coding DNA: TGTGCCAGCAGTGACGAGGGAGGGTGGTCACCCCTCCACTTT.

This clone was found once. The CDR3 reads CASSQGQGLLINYGYTF. The CDR3 coding sequence is TGCGCCAGCAGCCAAGGCCAGGGCCTACTTATTAACTATGGCTACACCTTC. The chain is built from TRBV4-1 and TRBJ1-2, with D possibly being TRBD1 (5 bases). Germline V gives CDR1 MGHRA, CDR2 YSYEKL. The CDR3 runs to 17 residues. Trimming cost V 1 base and J 1 base, with 16 bases left between them.

This clone was recorded a few times. V gene TRBV10-2 combines with J gene TRBJ2-7; 15 positions agree with TRBD2. Germline CDR1 and CDR2: WSHSY and SAAADI. The V segment lost 10 bases and the J segment 0 bases; nucleotides outside the gene matches: 7. The CDR3 runs to 16 residues. The CDR3 nucleotides are TGCGCCACATCCGGGACTAGCGGGGGGAGCTCCTACGAGCAGTACTTC. This codes for CATSGTSGGSSYEQYF.

The J gene is TRBJ2-1, the V gene TRBV5-1; TRBD2 aligns across 9 bases. Germline CDR1 reads SGHRS; CDR2 reads YFSETQ. This CDR3 contains 16 residues. Trimming cost V 0 bases and J 3 bases; bases outside gene matches: 4. CDR3 nucleotide sequence: TGCGCCAGCAGCTTGGGCACTAGCGGGCACTACAATGAGCAGTTCTTC. This encodes CASSLGTSGHYNEQFF. Combining the CDR3 with reference TRBV5-1 and TRBJ2-1 gives the whole variable domain KAGVTQTPRYLIKTRGQQVTLSCSPISGHRSVSWYQQTPGQGLQFLFEYFSETQRNKGNFPGRFSGRQFSNSRSEMNVSTLELGDSALYLCASSLGTSGHYNEQFFGPGTRLTVL.

V gene TRBV5-1 combines with J gene TRBJ2-3; 12 bases are a match to TRBD2. J was trimmed by 6 bases and V by 3 bases; bases with no gene match: 2. Germline CDR1 is SGHRS and CDR2 is YFSETQ. CDR3 length: 14 residues. For the CDR3, the DNA is TGCGCCAGCAGCTCAGGACTAGCGGGGGATACGCAGTATTTT. Encoded protein: CASSSGLAGDTQYF.

This clone occurred a few times. The chain links TRBV5-1 to TRBJ1-2; D gene unclear. The length of the CDR3 is 14 residues. Trimming shortened V by 0 bases and J by 8 bases, and 14 bases separated the two germline ends. CDR1 and CDR2 from the germline V gene are SGHRS and YFSETQ. The CDR3 here is CASSLANVGEGYTF. DNA of the CDR3: TGCGCCAGCAGCTTGGCTAACGTGGGCGAGGGCTACACCTTC.

This chain joins TRBV9 and TRBJ2-7; 7 positions agree with TRBD1. Germline V gene sequence: CDR1 SGDLS, CDR2 YYNGEE. Unmatched junction bases numbered 6, after V lost 0 bases and J lost 0 bases. The CDR3 contains 16 residues. The CDR3 nucleotides are TGTGCCAGCAGCGTAGGGGTTGGACAGGACTCCTACGAGCAGTACTTC. Protein product: CASSVGVGQDSYEQYF.